One TCR beta chain is described in this entry. The antigen remains undetermined. Germline values: CDR1 SNHLY, CDR2 FYNNEI. Trimming removed 8 bases at V and 0 bases at J, with 8 bases between. The CDR3 has 14 residues. The data were obtained in a study of shared clonotypes between healthy human individuals. The study, taken as a whole, reports: The study sampled only blood, and tissue repertoires likely differ.

Assay used: immunoSEQ multiplex PCR; TCRdb lists only in-frame clones, some missing. Of 2 million to 2.5 million clones detected, 90% to 95% appear once; the ten largest clones hold 0.1% to 0.15%. The material sequenced was naive CD4+ T cells sorted from blood. As to subset: CD45RA+ positively selected. The chain has TRBV2 and TRBJ1-6; D call uncertain. This TCR derives from a young man in good health. The CDR3 sequence is CASWQDSYNSPLHF. CDR3 bases: TGTGCCAGCTGGCAGGACTCCTATAATTCACCCCTCCACTTT.